Listed below are T cell receptor beta chains from one sample, sequenced in a study of metastatic and nonmetastatic thyroid tumors. Through MiXCR, TCRdb re-clonotyped the PCR reads. The sample has around 26,000 clones; 22% are singletons. The material sequenced was blood. The receptors shown here come from a female donor with papillary thyroid cancer or a benign thyroid nodule (not recorded which). Some clones in this sample may be carry-over from other donors' samples. The CDR3 runs from the conserved cysteine through the conserved F or W. The D gene is left open where the match is weak. A row's size may be missing; if present it is once, few, many or a size class.

j_call clone_size d_call v_call cdr3_aa cdr3_nt
TRBJ1-3 many . TRBV11-2 CASQRLSGNTIYF TGTGCCTCTCAACGGCTCTCTGGAAACACCATATATTTT
TRBJ2-3 many . TRBV6-1 CAGRPPDYTDTQYF TGTGCCGGCAGACCGCCTGACTACACAGATACGCAGTATTTT
TRBJ2-1 . . TRBV4-2 CASSQNNEQFF TGTGCCAGCAGCCAAAACAATGAGCAGTTCTTC
TRBJ2-3 many TRBD2 TRBV20-1 CSARTSGTDTQYF TGCAGTGCCAGGACTAGCGGGACAGATACGCAGTATTTT
TRBJ2-1 . TRBD2 TRBV6-1 CVSSETSGGYNDQFF TGTGTCAGCAGTGAGACTAGCGGGGGATACAATGATCAGTTCTTC
TRBJ2-5 . . TRBV24-1 CATSDFSGGGEAQYF TGTGCCACCAGTGATTTCAGTGGGGGTGGAGAGGCCCAGTACTTC
TRBJ2-1 many TRBD2 TRBV28 CASSTRSPTSGSMYEQFF TGTGCCAGCAGTACCCGCTCCCCCACTAGCGGGAGTATGTATGAGCAGTTCTTC
TRBJ2-3 . TRBD2 TRBV6-2/TRBV6-3 CASGRADTQYF TGTGCCAGCGGGAGGGCAGATACGCAGTATTTT
TRBJ2-7 many TRBD1 TRBV20-1 CSARPGQGHEQYF TGCAGTGCTAGGCCGGGACAGGGGCACGAGCAGTACTTC
TRBJ1-2 many . TRBV10-3 CAISERGRDYGYTF TGTGCCATCAGTGAGAGGGGCCGAGACTATGGCTACACCTTC
TRBJ1-1 many . TRBV7-2 CASSSGGGFNAFF TGTGCCAGCAGCTCCGGGGGGGGGTTCAACGCTTTCTTT
TRBJ1-1 medium-sized . TRBV2 CASRQQYNTEAFF TGTGCCAGCAGACAACAGTACAACACTGAAGCTTTCTTT
TRBJ2-7 . . TRBV5-5 CASSLALGFSYEQYF TGTGCCAGCAGCTTGGCCTTGGGGTTCTCCTACGAGCAGTACTTC
TRBJ2-5 many TRBD2 TRBV6-1 CASRGLAGGLRGGGTQYF TGTGCCAGCAGGGGACTAGCGGGGGGTCTTCGGGGCGGAGGGACCCAGTACTTC
TRBJ2-1 . TRBD2 TRBV5-1 CASSPLAGRNNEQFF TGCGCCAGCAGCCCACTAGCGGGCAGGAACAATGAGCAGTTCTTC
TRBJ2-7 few TRBD2 TRBV6-1 CASSEGVIAGAFEQYF TGTGCCAGCAGTGAAGGTGTAATAGCGGGAGCATTCGAGCAGTACTTC
TRBJ1-5 few TRBD1 TRBV6-2/TRBV6-3 CASSYSGQGAWSNQPQHF TGTGCCAGCAGTTACTCGGGACAGGGTGCCTGGAGCAATCAGCCCCAGCATTTT
TRBJ2-7 medium-sized . TRBV6-6 CASSYSLPTDVGEQYF TGTGCCAGCAGTTACTCGTTACCTACAGACGTTGGCGAGCAGTACTTC
TRBJ2-3 . TRBD2 TRBV20-1 CGANRGGSETDTQYF TGCGGTGCTAACCGGGGCGGGAGTGAGACAGATACGCAGTATTTT
TRBJ2-7 few . TRBV18 CASSPVSVREQYF TGTGCCAGCTCACCAGTCTCCGTTAGGGAGCAGTACTTC
TRBJ1-5 many . TRBV7-6 CASSETQGGQPQHF TGTGCCAGCAGCGAAACACAGGGAGGCCAGCCCCAGCATTTT
TRBJ1-5 few . TRBV6-2/TRBV6-3 CASSYSGQDQPQHF TGTGCCAGCAGTTACTCTGGACAAGATCAGCCCCAGCATTTT
TRBJ2-5 medium-sized TRBD1 TRBV2 CASSGDRGRGETQYF TGTGCCAGCAGCGGGGACAGGGGGCGAGGGGAGACCCAGTACTTC
TRBJ1-5 . TRBD1 TRBV6-1 CASSHRQGYAQPQHF TGTGCCAGCAGCCACCGACAGGGTTATGCGCAGCCCCAGCATTTT
TRBJ1-4 . . TRBV5-1 CAISVQGSTNEKLSF TGCGCCATCAGCGTACAGGGTTCTACTAATGAAAAACTGTCTTTT
TRBJ1-1 . . TRBV6-2/TRBV6-3 CASSSVFSPNTESFF TGTGCCAGCAGTTCTGTCTTCAGCCCTAACACTGAATCTTTCTTT
TRBJ2-7 medium-sized TRBD1 TRBV10-3 CAIRGQASYEQYF TGTGCCATCAGGGGACAGGCTTCCTACGAGCAGTACTTC
TRBJ1-1 many TRBD1 TRBV10-3 CAIGTGVATEAFF TGTGCCATCGGAACAGGGGTGGCCACTGAAGCTTTCTTT
TRBJ2-1 many . TRBV20-1 CSARGVGMGNEQFF TGCAGTGCTAGAGGGGTGGGAATGGGGAATGAGCAGTTCTTC
TRBJ2-1 many . TRBV30 CAWSDGRAREQFF TGTGCCTGGAGTGACGGGAGAGCAAGGGAGCAGTTCTTC
TRBJ2-1 medium-sized . TRBV5-1 CASSSLDGYNEQFF TGCGCCAGCAGCTCCCTGGACGGGTACAATGAGCAGTTCTTC
TRBJ2-2 few TRBD1 TRBV12-3/TRBV12-4 CASRSQTGVDGELFF TGTGCCAGCAGGTCCCAGACAGGGGTAGACGGGGAGCTGTTTTTT
TRBJ1-1 many . TRBV7-2 CASSLNGHLGNTEAFF TGTGCCAGCAGCTTAAACGGGCATCTCGGGAACACTGAAGCTTTCTTT
TRBJ2-5 many TRBD2 TRBV2 CASSERASGLAGRRETQYF TGTGCCAGCAGTGAAAGAGCCTCAGGGCTAGCGGGAAGAAGAGAGACCCAGTACTTC
TRBJ2-7 few . TRBV6-1 CAIAWTDGEQYF TGTGCCATAGCCTGGACAGATGGCGAGCAGTACTTC
TRBJ2-5 many TRBD2 TRBV7-2 CASSFSGGSSGETQYF TGTGCCAGCAGCTTTAGCGGGGGGTCCTCCGGGGAGACCCAGTACTTC
TRBJ2-2 many . TRBV29-1 CSVFWGVGTGELFF TGCAGCGTTTTTTGGGGTGTTGGAACCGGGGAGCTGTTTTTT
TRBJ1-5 many . TRBV12-5 CASGLDMVQPQHF TGTGCTAGTGGTTTGGACATGGTTCAGCCCCAGCATTTT
TRBJ2-3 . . TRBV11-1 CASSTIEGGSDTQYF TGTGCCAGCAGCACCATAGAGGGGGGCTCAGATACGCAGTATTTT
TRBJ2-7 many . TRBV18 CASSPSTYEQYF TGTGCCAGCTCACCCTCGACCTACGAGCAGTACTTC
TRBJ2-7 . . TRBV18 CASSAGTWITYEQYF TGTGCCAGCTCCGCCGGGACATGGATTACCTACGAGCAGTACTTC
TRBJ1-1 . TRBD1 TRBV6-5 CASSNPGQGDTEAFF TGTGCCAGCAGTAACCCGGGACAGGGGGACACTGAAGCTTTCTTT
TRBJ2-7 once . TRBV14 CASSQDWTAYEQYF TGTGCCAGCAGCCAAGACTGGACAGCCTACGAGCAGTACTTC
TRBJ1-5 . TRBD1 TRBV18 CASSRTGEGNQRQQF TGTGCCAGCTCTCGGACAGGGGAAGGCAATCAGCGCCAGCAATTT
TRBJ1-1 many . TRBV5-8 CASSRTWTEAFF TGTGCCAGCAGCCGGACTTGGACTGAAGCTTTCTTT
TRBJ2-5 many TRBD2 TRBV7-2 CASSQASGRGGVETQYF TGTGCCAGCAGCCAAGCGTCGGGGCGGGGGGGCGTGGAGACCCAGTACTTC
TRBJ1-4 many . TRBV6-5 CASSYSGQRDEKLFF TGTGCCAGCAGTTACTCGGGACAAAGAGATGAAAAACTGTTTTTT
TRBJ2-2 few . TRBV28 CASSSLSNRAGELFF TGTGCCAGCAGTTCTCTCTCCAACCGGGCCGGGGAGCTGTTTTTT
TRBJ1-2 . . TRBV24-1 CASSDLVYGYTF TGTGCCTCCAGTGACCTGGTCTATGGCTACACCTTC
TRBJ1-1 many . TRBV18 CASSLNQGSENTEAFF TGTGCCAGCTCACTAAATCAGGGGAGCGAGAACACTGAAGCTTTCTTT
TRBJ1-2 many . TRBV18 CASSPPKDRLYGYTF TGTGCCAGCTCACCACCTAAAGACAGACTGTATGGCTACACCTTC
TRBJ1-5 many . TRBV10-3 CAISESAGVSNQPQHF TGTGCCATCAGTGAGTCGGCAGGGGTTAGCAATCAGCCCCAGCATTTT
TRBJ1-1 . . TRBV10-3 CAISVGDRGRGTEDFF TGTGCCATCAGCGTCGGGGACCGGGGGCGAGGCACTGAAGATTTCTTT
TRBJ1-4 many . TRBV18 CASSLGPGTTNEKLFF TGTGCCAGCTCACTAGGGCCCGGGACAACTAATGAAAAACTGTTTTTT
TRBJ1-2 medium-sized TRBD1 TRBV12-3/TRBV12-4 CASSQRQGTVYGYTF TGTGCCAGCAGTCAAAGACAGGGAACAGTCTATGGCTACACCTTC
TRBJ1-5 many TRBD1 TRBV19 CARLRDRRRFNQPQHF TGTGCCAGACTCCGGGACAGGCGACGCTTCAATCAGCCCCAGCATTTT
TRBJ2-5 many . TRBV29-1 CSVVPRAGETQYF TGCAGCGTTGTACCCCGGGCCGGAGAGACCCAGTACTTC
TRBJ2-7 medium-sized . TRBV20-1 CSARGGRSYEQYF TGCAGTGCTAGGGGGGGGCGGTCCTACGAGCAGTACTTC